This TCR beta chain is from a study of cytomegalovirus exposure and HLA in healthy donors (dated by TCRdb to about 2017). Context from the whole study: According to an earlier analysis of around 600 of the donors, some 180 million T cells yielded 90 million to 140 million unique TCR beta sequences and about 300 Gb of sequence data. About 320 gigabases of sequencing data and tens of millions of unique TCR sequences were included in an early release covering roughly 700 HLA-typed donors. Among the 398 genotyped donors, approximately 81% belonged to the genetic ancestry cluster associated with self-reported Caucasian donors. The study was designed to test whether signatures of past pathogen exposure could be identified by cataloging public T cell receptors. Using immunosequencing, the study profiled T cell repertoires from around 680 subjects and related those repertoires to cytomegalovirus serostatus. Besides the first cohort of hundreds of subjects, a separate validation cohort made up of 90 to 150 different subjects was used. High-throughput TCR immunosequencing, statistical association of individual TCRs with disease status, and machine learning were combined to predict cytomegalovirus infection status. To study patterns of TCR occurrence, a later analysis re-analyzed previously published TCR beta repertoires from 550 to 800 donors and added high-resolution HLA genotyping. In the later analysis, no new phenotypic data were used to find candidate immune exposures; instead, reliance was placed on TCR beta sequences and their occurrence across donors. To decide whether each TCR beta V gene segment behaved as functional or pseudogenic, an earlier analysis of fewer than 750 of the donors relied on high-throughput TCR beta sequencing. Alongside the repertoire data, information on donor age, sex, ethnicity and CMV serostatus was compiled. Genome-wide SNP genotypes for about three fifths of the 666 donors were used in a later genetic analysis, which treated that subset as a discovery cohort. All discovery cohort repertoires had been generated using a single sequencing platform. HLA typing included class I and class II loci at four-digit resolution. The number of donors typed differed by locus, with 629-630 for A, B, C, DRB1 and DQB1, roughly 520 for DQA1, about 610 for DPA1, and about 450 for DPB1. Because of strong linkage in the cohort, four or five DR-DQ haplotypes were treated as single units for association and clustering. Among a few hundred genotyped donors of the cohort, an average of around 240,000 unique TCR beta nucleotide sequences were sequenced per donor, roughly 20% of them non-productive. Beyond this particular receptor, the publication reports: In an earlier analysis of approximately 600 of the donors, most TCR beta V segments were observed in productive rearrangements about 90% or about 30% of the time, broadly matching IMGT annotations. Because some donors lacked HLA typing at each locus, the association tests relied only on the typed subset. The classifier was reported to diagnose cytomegalovirus status with high specificity and sensitivity in both the original cohort and the validation cohort. In the study, about 150 TCR beta chains were listed as associated with cytomegalovirus. Because counts were too low, seventeen rarely observed V segments, including chromosome 9 orphons, were excluded from the earlier analysis of 587 of the donors. Roughly uniform sequencing depth across donors was assumed in presence/absence analyses, although this assumption may not hold. The authors suggested that the approach could potentially be extended to other disease states and immunological phenotypes. According to a later analysis, most CMV-associated TCR beta chains appeared to be HLA-restricted, and the HLA associations seemed to be driven largely by CMV exposure. Assigning TCR associations to individual alleles was difficult when HLA alleles, especially DR and DQ, strongly co-occurred. Specific HLA alleles were associated with 15,000 to 20,000 TCR beta sequences at a false discovery rate of 0.05 in a later analysis. A later analysis reported that several top co-occurrence clusters appeared linked to parvovirus B19, influenza, CMV and Epstein-Barr virus. Only TCR beta chains were sequenced in this cohort, and the absence of alpha or paired-chain data limited detectable features. In vitro tests confirmed that a few of the cytomegalovirus-associated TCR beta chains recognize cytomegalovirus antigens. Most TCR sequences were seen in very few donors, while some public TCRs were found in many individuals. In a later analysis, the rate of TCR association differed among HLA loci, with DRB1 alleles having the most associated TCRs and HLA-C alleles having the fewest. A later genetic analysis reported fewer N-insertions in productive TCRs among donors in an Asian-associated ancestry cluster than the roughly 690-donor mean. A further reported finding was that TCR beta sequences accurately predicted the HLA-A and HLA-B alleles for most subjects in the first cohort. Linkage disequilibrium might explain the correlated functional status among segregating V segments, but an unknown experimental factor could not be ruled out. In a later genetic analysis, a missense DCLRE1C variant was associated with V-gene and J-gene trimming of TCR beta chains, and the association was replicated in an independent cohort. Some IMGT-functional V segments, including TRBV6-2 and TRBV6-3, could not be told apart with the 87-base-pair reads, so those segments were excluded. In a later analysis, HLA-associated TCR beta chains were found to be more clonally expanded and to have lower generation probabilities than equally common non-associated chains. The sequencing pipeline was judged likely to have produced a cluster of highly shared sequence variants as a technical artifact. The only immune exposure information available for the cohort was CMV serostatus.

The library was obtained by the immunoSEQ multiplex PCR assay. For the multiplex PCR, a mixture combining 60 forward primers for TCR Vbeta segments and 13 reverse primers for TCR Jbeta segments was used. The CDR3 region of rearranged TCR beta genes was amplified from genomic DNA with a multiplex PCR assay. The Illumina HiSeq System was used to sequence the amplified TCR beta libraries as 87-base-pair reads. Turning to the authors' computational methods: Across the roughly 670 repertoires, a later analysis counted tens of millions of unique TCR beta chains, about 10 million of which were shared by at least two donors. To remove PCR and sequencing errors, raw reads were error-corrected and collapsed into unique sequences using a nearest-neighbor algorithm that merged closely related sequences. Alignment of CDR3 sequences to IMGT reference sequences was used to assign V, D and J gene segments. For a sequence to be retained, a match of at least six nucleotides was required to both a V gene segment and a J gene segment. Rearrangements were classified as productive when the CDR3 lacked stop codons and remained in frame with V and J, and all other rearrangements were classified as non-productive. CDR3 was defined by IMGT convention, running from the second conserved V-encoded cysteine to the conserved J-encoded phenylalanine. The earlier analysis of some 540 of the donors excluded any sequence lacking an unambiguous match to a single V gene segment. An earlier analysis of fewer than 750 of the donors called V segments functional above 56.7% productive rearrangements and segregating when the between-donor standard deviation exceeded 5%. To diagnose cytomegalovirus status from the catalog of TCR beta chain sequences, a statistical classification framework was built. In a later analysis, TCR nucleotide sequences were compared against IMGT/GENE-DB human TR gene sequences so that V and J genes could be assigned. In a later analysis, CDR3 sequences and most-parsimonious VDJ recombination scenarios were assigned using the TCRdist pipeline. In a later analysis, every TCR beta chain was defined by the combination of its CDR3 amino acid sequence and its V-gene family, and reads without a unique V-gene family were dropped. A later analysis removed 592 highly shared, low-generation-probability nucleotide sequences to deal with suspected cross-contamination and a sequencing artifact. A later analysis calculated a clonal expansion index for each public chain from normalized within-repertoire ranks of inferred template counts. Generation probabilities in a later analysis came from a VDJ recombination model fitted to out-of-frame rearrangements, and those results were checked against IGoR. Hypergeometric tests were used in a later analysis to score TCR-TCR, TCR-HLA and TCR-CMV co-occurrence, with a repertoire-size bias correction applied to the TCR pairs. False discovery rates were estimated in a later analysis by permuting HLA or CMV assignments 20 times. A later analysis grouped co-occurring TCRs with DBSCAN, adding TCRdist sequence similarity when clustering within HLA-allele-positive subsets. For co-occurrence clustering, repertoires with fewer than 30,000 or more than 120,000 public chains were excluded, along with roughly 5 repertoires with anomalous nucleotide sharing. TCRdb re-hosts the immuneACCESS table, in-frame sequences only. Its copies lack some clones; in the studies checked, an unresolved V gene accounts for under half of them, and the cause for the rest is not known. V, J and clone size derive from that table, while D and trimming were established from the DNA sequence. The sample contains about 160,000 clones, less than 90% of them found a single time. Approximately 0.98% of the sample is taken by the ten largest.

Points on this clone: Its target antigen remains unknown. No base qualities exist here, and no much larger clone lies one base off it.

The CDR3 holds 15 amino acids from the cysteine to the phenylalanine. Only the CDR3 DNA is retained, 45 bases long and in frame from the first base. The germline V gene provides CDR1 MRHNA and CDR2 SNTAGT. V was cut back by 0 bases and J by 0 bases, leaving a gap of 3 bases between them. The cohort comprised 710 or so healthy bone marrow donors. All cohort members were sampled while nominally healthy, although unrecorded immune exposures were likely present. The donor was CMV seronegative and belonged to the group of 352 seronegative cohort members. A peripheral blood sample was provided by each donor, and peripheral blood mononuclear cells were used for TCR beta sequencing. The Qiagen DNeasy Blood Extraction Kit was used to extract genomic DNA from the blood cell samples.

This receptor was identified in a man aged 30 to 45 in good health and CMV-seronegative. What was sequenced was PBMCs. The chain is encoded by TRBV6-4 joined to TRBJ2-6, with the D gene uncertain. The sequenced DNA is TGTGCCAGCAGTGACTCCAGCTCTGGGGCCAACGTCCTGACTTTC. Translated, it reads CASSDSSSGANVLTF.